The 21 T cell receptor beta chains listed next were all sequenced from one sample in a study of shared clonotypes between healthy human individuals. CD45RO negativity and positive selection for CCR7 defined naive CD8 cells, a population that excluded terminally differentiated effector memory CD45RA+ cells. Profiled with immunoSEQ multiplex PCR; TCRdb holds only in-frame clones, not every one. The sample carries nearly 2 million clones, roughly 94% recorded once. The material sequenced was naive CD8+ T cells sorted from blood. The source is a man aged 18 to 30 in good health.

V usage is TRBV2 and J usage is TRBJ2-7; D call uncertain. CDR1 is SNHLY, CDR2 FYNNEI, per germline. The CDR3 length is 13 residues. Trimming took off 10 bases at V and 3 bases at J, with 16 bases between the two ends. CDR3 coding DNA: TGTGCCACCGGAGAAGAAAGTGTCTACGAGCAGTACTTC. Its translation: CATGEESVYEQYF.

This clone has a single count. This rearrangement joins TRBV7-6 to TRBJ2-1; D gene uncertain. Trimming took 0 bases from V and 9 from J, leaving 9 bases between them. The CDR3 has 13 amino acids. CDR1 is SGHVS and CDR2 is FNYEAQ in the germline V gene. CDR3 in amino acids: CASSLAGSVEQFF. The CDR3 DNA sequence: TGTGCCAGCAGCTTAGCCGGTTCCGTTGAGCAGTTCTTC.

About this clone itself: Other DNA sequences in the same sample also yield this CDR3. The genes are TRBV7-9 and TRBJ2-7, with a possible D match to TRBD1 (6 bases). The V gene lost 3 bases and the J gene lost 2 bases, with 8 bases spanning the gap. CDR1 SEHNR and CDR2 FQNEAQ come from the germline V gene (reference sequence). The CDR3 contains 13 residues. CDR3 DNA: TGTGCCAGCAGCTTGCAGGGGACCTACGAGCAGTACTTC. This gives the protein CASSLQGTYEQYF.

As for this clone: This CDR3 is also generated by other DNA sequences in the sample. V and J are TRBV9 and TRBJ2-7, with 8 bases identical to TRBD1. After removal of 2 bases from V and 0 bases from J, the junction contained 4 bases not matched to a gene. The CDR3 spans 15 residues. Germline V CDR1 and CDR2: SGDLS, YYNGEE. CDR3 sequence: CASSVSGGNSYEQYF. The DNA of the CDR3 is TGTGCCAGCAGCGTTTCAGGGGGCAACTCCTACGAGCAGTACTTC.

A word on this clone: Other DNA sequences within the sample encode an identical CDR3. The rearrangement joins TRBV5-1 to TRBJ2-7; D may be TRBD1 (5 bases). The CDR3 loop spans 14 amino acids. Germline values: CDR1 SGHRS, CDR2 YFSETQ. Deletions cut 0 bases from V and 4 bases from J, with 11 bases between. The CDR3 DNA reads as TGCGCCAGCAGCTTGGAGGCCAGGGCTTACGAGCAGTACTTC. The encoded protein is CASSLEARAYEQYF.

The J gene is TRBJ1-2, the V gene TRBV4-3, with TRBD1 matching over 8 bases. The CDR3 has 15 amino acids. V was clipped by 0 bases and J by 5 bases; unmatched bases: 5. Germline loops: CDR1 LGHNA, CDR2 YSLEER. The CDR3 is CASSQDGQGSYGYTF. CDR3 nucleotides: TGCGCCAGCAGCCAAGATGGACAGGGCAGTTATGGCTACACCTTC.

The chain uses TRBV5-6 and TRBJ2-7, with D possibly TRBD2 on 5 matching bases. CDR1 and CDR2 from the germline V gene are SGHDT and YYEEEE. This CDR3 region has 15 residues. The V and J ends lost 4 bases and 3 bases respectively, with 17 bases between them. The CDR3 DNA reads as TGTGCCAGCAGCGCATTGGTCCTAGCAGGCTACGAGCAGTACTTC. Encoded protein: CASSALVLAGYEQYF.

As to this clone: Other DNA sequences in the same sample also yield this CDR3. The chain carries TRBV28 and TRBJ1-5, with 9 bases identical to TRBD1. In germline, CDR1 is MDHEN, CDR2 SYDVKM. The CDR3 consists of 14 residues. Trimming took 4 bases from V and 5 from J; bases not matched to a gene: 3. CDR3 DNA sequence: TGTGCCAGCAGTTCGGGACAGGGAGATCAGCCCCAGCATTTT. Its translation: CASSSGQGDQPQHF.

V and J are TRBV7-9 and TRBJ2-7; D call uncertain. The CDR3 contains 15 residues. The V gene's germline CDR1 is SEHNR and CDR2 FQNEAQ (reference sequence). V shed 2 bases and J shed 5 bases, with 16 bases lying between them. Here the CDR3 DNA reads TGTGCCAGCAGCTTAAGGGATCCTAGTCTCGACGAGCAGTACTTC. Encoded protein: CASSLRDPSLDEQYF.

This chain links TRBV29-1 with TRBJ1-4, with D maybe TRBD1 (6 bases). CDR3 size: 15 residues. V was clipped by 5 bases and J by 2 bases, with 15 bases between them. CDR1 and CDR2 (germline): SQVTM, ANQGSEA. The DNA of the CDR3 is TGCAGCGTTTTCTTACAGGGATCGACTAATGAAAAACTGTTTTTT. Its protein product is CSVFLQGSTNEKLFF.

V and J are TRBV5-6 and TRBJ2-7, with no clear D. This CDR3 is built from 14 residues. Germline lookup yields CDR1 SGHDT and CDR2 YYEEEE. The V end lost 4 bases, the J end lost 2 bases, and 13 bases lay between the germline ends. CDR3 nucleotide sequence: TGTGCCAGCAGCCCCGAATCGAGAACCTACGAGCAGTACTTC. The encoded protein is CASSPESRTYEQYF.

CDR3 region: CASSATSGWGDTQYF. The CDR3 nucleotides read TGTGCCAGCAGTGCAACTAGCGGCTGGGGAGATACGCAGTATTTT. The rearrangement uses TRBV27 and TRBJ2-3; 8 positions match TRBD2. Germline assignment: CDR1 MNHEY and CDR2 SMNVEV (reference sequence). With 5 bases clipped from V and 5 bases from J, the junction kept 9 bases outside the gene matches. The CDR3 is 15 amino acids.

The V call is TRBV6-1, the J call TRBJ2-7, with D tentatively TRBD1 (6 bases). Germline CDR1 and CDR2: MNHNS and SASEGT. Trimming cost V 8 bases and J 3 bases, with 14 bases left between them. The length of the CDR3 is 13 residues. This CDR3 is CASHDRRGYEQYF. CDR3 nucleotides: TGTGCCAGCCACGACCGCAGGGGCTACGAGCAGTACTTC.

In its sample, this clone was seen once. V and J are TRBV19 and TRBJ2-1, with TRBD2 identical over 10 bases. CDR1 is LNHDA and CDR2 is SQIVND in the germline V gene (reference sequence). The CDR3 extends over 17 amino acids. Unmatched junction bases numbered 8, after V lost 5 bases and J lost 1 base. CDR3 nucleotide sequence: TGTGCCAGTAGTCTCCTAGCGGGGGCTACATCCTACAATGAGCAGTTCTTC. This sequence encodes CASSLLAGATSYNEQFF.

This CDR3 reads CAIWGGGGYEQYF. CDR3 in DNA: TGTGCCATCTGGGGGGGTGGCGGCTACGAGCAGTACTTC. This chain uses TRBV10-3 with TRBJ2-7; 7 bases fit TRBD2. The CDR3 has 13 amino acids. Losses at the gene ends were 8 bases for V and 3 bases for J; bases not matched to a gene: 7. Germline CDR1 reads ENHRY; CDR2 reads SYGVKD.

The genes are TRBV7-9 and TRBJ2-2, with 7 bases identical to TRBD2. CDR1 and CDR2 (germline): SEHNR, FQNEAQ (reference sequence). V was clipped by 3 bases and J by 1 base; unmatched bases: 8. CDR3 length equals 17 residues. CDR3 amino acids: CASSFPLAEKNTGELFF. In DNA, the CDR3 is TGTGCCAGCAGCTTCCCCCTAGCGGAGAAGAACACCGGGGAGCTGTTTTTT.

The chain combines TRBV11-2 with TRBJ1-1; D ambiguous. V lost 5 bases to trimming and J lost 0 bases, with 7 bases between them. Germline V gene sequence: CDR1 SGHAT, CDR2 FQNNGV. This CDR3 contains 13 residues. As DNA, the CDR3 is TGTGCCAGCAGCCCTCAGATGAACACTGAAGCTTTCTTT. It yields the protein CASSPQMNTEAFF. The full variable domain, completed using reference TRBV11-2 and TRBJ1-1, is EAGVAQSPRYKIIEKRQSVAFWCNPISGHATLYWYQQILGQGPKLLIQFQNNGVVDDSQLPKDRFSAERLKGVDSTLKIQPAKLEDSAVYLCASSPQMNTEAFFGQGTRLTVV.

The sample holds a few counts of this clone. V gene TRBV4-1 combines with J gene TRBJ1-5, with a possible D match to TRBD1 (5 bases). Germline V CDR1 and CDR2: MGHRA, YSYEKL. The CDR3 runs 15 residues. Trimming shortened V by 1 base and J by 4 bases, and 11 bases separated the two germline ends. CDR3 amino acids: CASSQGQGFNQPQHF. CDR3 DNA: TGCGCCAGCAGCCAAGGGCAGGGCTTTAATCAGCCCCAGCATTTT.

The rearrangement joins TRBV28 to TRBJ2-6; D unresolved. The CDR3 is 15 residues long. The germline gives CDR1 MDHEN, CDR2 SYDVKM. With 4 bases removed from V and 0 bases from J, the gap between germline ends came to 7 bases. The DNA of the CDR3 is TGTGCCAGCAGTTCAGATGCCTCTGGGGCCAACGTCCTGACTTTC. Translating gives CASSSDASGANVLTF. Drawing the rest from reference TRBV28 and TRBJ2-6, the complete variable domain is DVKVTQSSRYLVKRTGEKVFLECVQDMDHENMFWYRQDPGLGLRLIYFSYDVKMKEKGDIPEGYSVSREKKERFSLILESASTNQTSMYLCASSSDASGANVLTFGAGSRLTVL.

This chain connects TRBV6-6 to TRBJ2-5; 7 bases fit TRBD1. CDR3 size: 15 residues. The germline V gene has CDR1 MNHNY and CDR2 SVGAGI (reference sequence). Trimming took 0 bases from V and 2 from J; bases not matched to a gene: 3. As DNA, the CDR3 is TGTGCCAGCAGTTACTCGACGACAGGGCAAGAGACCCAGTACTTC. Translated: CASSYSTTGQETQYF.

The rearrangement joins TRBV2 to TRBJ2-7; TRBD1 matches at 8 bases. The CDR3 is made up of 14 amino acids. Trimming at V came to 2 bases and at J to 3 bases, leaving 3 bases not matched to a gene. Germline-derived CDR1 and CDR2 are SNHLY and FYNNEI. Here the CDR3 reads CASSERGTGYEQYF. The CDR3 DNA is TGTGCCAGCAGTGAAAGGGGGACAGGCTACGAGCAGTACTTC.